The rows below give T cell receptor beta chains drawn from one sample of a study of immune cell composition in non-small cell lung cancer. Here immunoSEQ multiplex PCR was the method, and the copy in TCRdb shows in-frame clones only, minus some. The table lists some 3,200 clones, roughly 70% of them singletons, with about 14% in the top ten. This sample also belongs to another study, concerning CD4 T cells in lung cancer.

Sequencing was carried out using non-adjacent lung tissue. The source is a human donor with non-small cell lung cancer. CDR3s include the opening cysteine and the closing phenylalanine or tryptophan. D genes are given only for firm matches. Some rows mark clone size as missing; the rest say once, few, many or name a class of expanded clone.

clone size	J gene	D gene	V gene	CDR3 DNA	CDR3 protein
-	TRBJ2-1	TRBD2	TRBV11-2	TGTGCCAGCAGCTTCCGAGGTAGCGGGTTCTACAATGAGCAGTTCTTC	CASSFRGSGFYNEQFF
-	TRBJ2-7	-	TRBV7-9	TGTGCCAGCAGCAAACCCCCGGGTTACGAGCAGTACTTC	CASSKPPGYEQYF
large	TRBJ1-1	-	TRBV19	TGTGCCAGTAGTATAGGCCGGGGGAACACTGAAGCTTTCTTT	CASSIGRGNTEAFF
few	TRBJ1-3	-	TRBV10-3	TGTGCCATCAGTGAACCAGCGGGGACGGGAGGAAACACCATATATTTT	CAISEPAGTGGNTIYF
few	TRBJ2-5	-	TRBV6-1	TGTGCCAGCAGTGAAGAGGGGATAGCCGGGACTGGGCTTCAAGAGACCCAGTACTTC	CASSEEGIAGTGLQETQYF
-	TRBJ2-2	-	TRBV5-6	TGTGCCAGCAGCTTGGGCGCGAACACCGGGGAGCTGTTTTTT	CASSLGANTGELFF
-	TRBJ2-2	-	TRBV29-1	TGCAGCGTTGAAGGGACTTCGCGCACCGGGGAGCTGTTTTTT	CSVEGTSRTGELFF
-	TRBJ2-1	TRBD2	TRBV7-8	TGTGCCAGCAGAGCCCTTAGGGAGGGCGAGCAGTTCTTC	CASRALREGEQFF
-	TRBJ1-1	-	TRBV14	TGTGCCAGCAGCCAAGATCTGGGCCCGTGGGCTGAAGCTTTCTTT	CASSQDLGPWAEAFF
large	TRBJ1-1	-	TRBV28	TGTGCCAGCAGTGAGGTCCCCCGGAACACTGAAGCTTTCTTT	CASSEVPRNTEAFF
-	TRBJ1-2	-	TRBV2	TGTGCCAGCAGTGAGACATGGGGCTACACCTTC	CASSETWGYTF
-	TRBJ2-1	TRBD1	TRBV7-3	TGTGCCAGCAGCCCAGGGACAGGGAGACTCAATGAGCAGTTCTTC	CASSPGTGRLNEQFF
-	TRBJ2-3	TRBD2	TRBV7-2	TGTGCCAGCAGCTTAGATGGGCGGGAGACAGATACGCAGTATTTT	CASSLDGRETDTQYF